This TCR beta chain was sequenced in a study of human T cells and chemical hapten exposure. General study results and limits: Donors in the study had alopecia, meaning their immune response may differ from healthy people's.

The CDR3 is 12 residues long. V was shortened by 8 bases and J by 3 bases, with 11 bases between the two germline ends. Germline assignment: CDR1 MGHDK and CDR2 SYGVNS. The time point denotes: patch test 3, about 24 weeks after DPC sensitization. As for treatment: therapeutic diphenylcyclopropenone sensitization with weekly scalp DPC. Each CDR3 protein gets one entry after TCRdb re-called the RACE reads with MiXCR. The table shows some 89,000 distinct CDR3 sequences, with 25% to 35% occurring only once. A word on this clonotype: Its specificity is unknown.

The starting material was whole blood, obtained in connection with sensitization to the hapten diphenylcyclopropenone (DPC). This TCR was recovered from a man between 35 and 55 years old with alopecia areata. Some clones in this sample may be carry-over from other donors' samples. V and J are TRBV25-1 and TRBJ2-7; no reliable D call. In DNA form, the CDR3 reads TGTGCCAGCTCGCCCTCCCTCTACGAGCAGTACTTC. As protein: CASSPSLYEQYF.